One sample yielded the 26 T cell receptor beta chains listed below, sequenced in a study of blood T cell repertoires in COVID-19. Data came from immunoSEQ multiplex PCR; TCRdb stores just in-frame clones and leaves some out. The sample consists of 200,000 to 250,000 clones, about 87% of them appearing once. The sequencing sample was made of peripheral blood. Receptors originate from a man in his thirties or forties with COVID-19, enrolled during active disease.

The CDR3 here is CACDRGQSEQYF. The CDR3 DNA reads as TGTGCCTGCGACAGGGGGCAGAGCGAGCAGTACTTC. The V gene is TRBV7-9, the J gene TRBJ2-7, with 10 bases aligning to TRBD1. The germline V gene encodes CDR1 SEHNR and CDR2 FQNEAQ (reference sequence). The ends lost 11 bases at V and 6 bases at J; junction bases unmatched: 7. This CDR3 spans 12 amino acids.

This sequence joins TRBV30 and TRBJ1-6, with D possibly TRBD1 on 6 matching bases. Per the germline V gene, CDR1 is GTSNPN and CDR2 is SVGIG (reference sequence). This CDR3 comprises 16 residues. The ends were cut back, 3 bases at V and 0 bases at J, with 12 bases in the middle. The CDR3 is CAWRLGASSYNSPLHF. The CDR3 nucleotides read TGTGCCTGGAGGTTGGGGGCTAGCTCCTATAATTCACCCCTCCACTTT.

This clone appeared once. The chain recombines TRBV28 with TRBJ2-7; D possibly corresponds to TRBD2 (6 bases). Between the trimmed V and J ends, which lost 4 bases and 1 base, there was a span of 11 bases. Per germline, CDR1 MDHEN and CDR2 SYDVKM. This CDR3 contains 14 residues. CDR3 amino acids: CASSSLGGSYEQYF. In DNA, the CDR3 is TGTGCCAGCAGTTCCTTGGGGGGTTCCTACGAGCAGTACTTC. Full variable domain (missing parts from reference TRBV28 and TRBJ2-7): DVKVTQSSRYLVKRTGEKVFLECVQDMDHENMFWYRQDPGLGLRLIYFSYDVKMKEKGDIPEGYSVSREKKERFSLILESASTNQTSMYLCASSSLGGSYEQYFGPGTRLTVT.

On this clone: At one boundary the junction diverges from the germline segment, which might be a read error. V is TRBV7-3 and J is TRBJ2-1, with D hard to call. Germline assignment: CDR1 SGHTA and CDR2 FQGTGA. The CDR3 sequence is 11 residues long. Written as DNA, the CDR3 is TGTGCCAGCAGCCTGCTAGAACTCCTACTCTTC. Its protein product is CASSLLELLLF. The complete variable domain, with remaining parts taken from reference TRBV7-3 and TRBJ2-1, reads GAGVSQTPSNKVTEKGKYVELRCDPISGHTALYWYRQSLGQGPEFLIYFQGTGAADDSGLPNDRFFAVRPEGSVSTLKIQRTERGDSAVYLCASSLLELLLFGPGTRLTVL.

The J gene is TRBJ1-1, the V gene TRBV10-3; D is uncertain. The CDR3 runs 15 residues. Germline V gene lookup returns CDR1 ENHRY and CDR2 SYGVKD. V shed 0 bases and J shed 6 bases, with 14 bases lying between them. CDR3 in amino acids: CAISESGGEGAEAFF. The DNA of the CDR3 is TGTGCCATCAGTGAGTCGGGTGGAGAAGGCGCTGAAGCTTTCTTT.

The chain has TRBV4-1 and TRBJ1-3, with D possibly TRBD1 on 5 matching bases. This CDR3 contains 15 residues. Germline CDR1 is MGHRA and CDR2 is YSYEKL. V was clipped by 0 bases and J by 4 bases, with 10 bases between them. The CDR3 here is CASSQDRTPGNTIYF. The CDR3 DNA reads TGCGCCAGCAGCCAAGACAGGACACCGGGAAACACCATATATTTT.

The chain is built from TRBV5-4 and TRBJ1-1; 7 bases align to TRBD1. From germline, CDR1 is SGHNT and CDR2 YYREEE (reference sequence). The CDR3 is made up of 15 amino acids. With 5 bases clipped from V and 5 bases from J, the junction kept 12 bases outside the gene matches. This chain's CDR3 is CASRAGTERGTEAFF. The CDR3, as DNA: TGTGCCAGCAGGGCCGGGACAGAGAGAGGGACTGAAGCTTTCTTT.

DNA of the CDR3: TGTGCCAGCAGCCCCCAGACAGGGGACATGATGTCCTACACCTTC. This codes for CASSPQTGDMMSYTF. The chain combines TRBV7-2 with TRBJ1-2, with 8 bases identical to TRBD1. Germline V CDR1 and CDR2: SGHTA, FQGNSA. This CDR3 is built from 15 residues. J was trimmed by 10 bases and V by 5 bases; bases with no gene match: 15.

The gene calls are TRBV19 and TRBJ2-7; TRBD1 agrees at 11 bases. Unmatched junction bases numbered 6, after V lost 5 bases and J lost 3 bases. This CDR3 is 15 amino acids long. Germline V gene sequence: CDR1 LNHDA, CDR2 SQIVND (reference sequence). The CDR3 bases are TGTGCCAGTAGTCTCACCGGGACAGGGGGCTACGAGCAGTACTTC. It encodes CASSLTGTGGYEQYF.

This sequence joins TRBV6-5 and TRBJ2-7; 7 bases are a match to TRBD1. V shed 5 bases, J shed 5 bases, and the junction held 9 bases outside the gene matches. Germline lookup yields CDR1 MNHEY and CDR2 SVGAGI. The CDR3 length is 14 residues. This chain's CDR3 is CASSLRQGGHEQYF. The CDR3 bases are TGTGCCAGCAGTCTGCGACAGGGCGGCCACGAGCAGTACTTC.

The chain joins TRBV4-2 to TRBJ2-7; unclear D gene. Trimming took 0 bases from V and 2 from J, leaving 8 bases between them. From germline, CDR1 is LGHNA and CDR2 YNFKEQ. The CDR3 totals 14 residues. For the CDR3, the DNA is TGTGCCAGCAGCCAAGACCGAGGAGCCTACGAGCAGTACTTC. Protein product: CASSQDRGAYEQYF.

This sequence joins TRBV11-3 and TRBJ2-5; 7 nucleotides line up with TRBD1. The CDR3 runs to 15 residues. Losses at the gene ends were 5 bases for V and 0 bases for J; bases not matched to a gene: 6. Germline-derived CDR1 and CDR2 are SGHNT and YENEEA. The CDR3 region is CASSETGIHQETQYF. The CDR3 nucleotides are TGTGCCAGCAGCGAGACAGGGATACACCAAGAGACCCAGTACTTC.

The gene calls are TRBV7-8 and TRBJ2-3, with D possibly matching TRBD1 (6 bases). V was cut by 5 bases and J by 7 bases, with 13 bases left in between. The CDR3 sequence is 13 residues long. Germline V gives CDR1 SGHVS, CDR2 FQNEAQ. Here the CDR3 DNA reads TGTGCCAGCAGCCTGAAACAGGGTTATACGCAGTATTTT. This translates into CASSLKQGYTQYF.

The chain has TRBV10-3 and TRBJ2-1; 8 positions match TRBD1. V lost 4 bases and J lost 7; bases outside the gene matches: 12. The CDR3 is 16 residues long. Looked up from germline, CDR1 is ENHRY and CDR2 is SYGVKD. CDR3 sequence (DNA): TGTGCCATCAGTGTAAGGACTCGACAGGGGACAAATGAGCAGTTCTTC. Protein sequence: CAISVRTRQGTNEQFF.

The CDR3 spells CASKSNRNHQPQHF. The CDR3 coding sequence is TGTGCCAGTAAATCGAACAGGAACCATCAGCCCCAGCATTTT. The chain combines TRBV19 with TRBJ1-5; D possibly corresponds to TRBD1 (5 bases). Germline V CDR1 and CDR2: LNHDA, SQIVND (reference sequence). With 7 bases removed from V and 5 bases from J, the gap between germline ends came to 15 bases. There are 14 residues in the CDR3.

J is TRBJ1-2 and V is TRBV7-2; 10 bases align to TRBD1. The germline gives CDR1 SGHTA, CDR2 FQGNSA. Unmatched junction bases numbered 7, after V lost 5 bases and J lost 7 bases. The CDR3 runs to 14 residues. The CDR3 sequence: CASSPGQGESGYTF. In DNA, the CDR3 is TGTGCCAGCAGCCCAGGACAGGGGGAGTCTGGCTACACCTTC.

The chain couples TRBV5-4 to TRBJ1-5; D is ambiguous. V gave up 4 bases and J gave up 4 bases, with 15 bases separating them. Germline V gene data show CDR1 as SGHNT and CDR2 as YYREEE (reference sequence). The CDR3 spans 15 residues. CDR3 residues: CASSPGPLKNQPQHF. As DNA, the CDR3 is TGTGCCAGCAGCCCGGGTCCCTTAAAAAATCAGCCCCAGCATTTT.

This clone has only one observation. This rearrangement joins TRBV19 to TRBJ2-1; D may be TRBD1 (5 bases). With 5 bases removed from V and 1 base from J, the gap between germline ends came to 9 bases. This CDR3 spans 14 amino acids. Germline values: CDR1 LNHDA, CDR2 SQIVND (reference sequence). In nucleotides, the CDR3 is TGTGCCAGTAGTCAGGGTAGGTCCTACAATGAGCAGTTCTTC. It translates to CASSQGRSYNEQFF.

This clone was seen a few times. V gene TRBV25-1 combines with J gene TRBJ1-6, with 8 bases that match TRBD1. Trimming at V came to 4 bases and at J to 7 bases, leaving 9 bases not matched to a gene. The CDR3 is 16 amino acids. Germline CDR1 is MGHDK and CDR2 is SYGVNS. The CDR3 bases are TGTGCCAGCAGTGCCTCAGGGGGCGTTGGAAATTCACCCCTCCACTTT. Protein sequence: CASSASGGVGNSPLHF.

This chain links TRBV28 with TRBJ1-5; a possible D gene is TRBD1 (5 bases). Germline V lookup: CDR1 MDHEN, CDR2 SYDVKM. Trimming left V 10 bases short and J 4 bases short, with 11 bases between. This CDR3 has 12 amino acids. CDR3 amino acids: CAISGGNQPQHF. The CDR3 region has the DNA TGTGCCATCAGCGGGGGGAATCAGCCCCAGCATTTT.

V usage is TRBV3-1 (or the pseudogene TRBV3-2) and J usage is TRBJ2-3; D possibly corresponds to TRBD1 (6 bases). The CDR3 runs to 15 residues. The ends were cut back, 5 bases at V and 2 bases at J, with 14 bases in the middle. Germline loops: CDR1 LGHDT, CDR2 YNNKEL (reference sequence). The CDR3 is CASSGTGLATDTQYF. In DNA, the CDR3 is TGTGCCAGCAGCGGCACAGGGTTGGCCACAGATACGCAGTATTTT.

The DNA for the CDR3 is TGTGCCAGCAGTCCCCGGGACAGGGTGGCAGTGCAGTACTTC. Its translation: CASSPRDRVAVQYF. The J gene is TRBJ2-7, the V gene TRBV28; 9 bases map to TRBD1. Looked up from germline, CDR1 is MDHEN and CDR2 is SYDVKM. This CDR3 comprises 14 residues. V gave up 5 bases and J gave up 9 bases; unmatched junction bases: 11.

This chain joins TRBV18 and TRBJ1-2; D is ambiguous. V lost 3 bases and J lost 1, with 18 bases in between. The CDR3 is 17 amino acids. CDR1 is KGHSH and CDR2 is LQKENI in the germline V gene. The chain's CDR3 is CASSPSEQRYGNYGYTF. The CDR3 coding sequence is TGTGCCAGCTCACCCTCGGAACAGCGGTATGGTAACTATGGCTACACCTTC.

V is TRBV7-9 and J is TRBJ2-1, with 8 positions matching TRBD2. The germline V gene encodes CDR1 SEHNR and CDR2 FQNEAQ (reference sequence). Trimming at V came to 5 bases and at J to 0 bases, leaving 3 bases not matched to a gene. The CDR3 has 15 residues. The chain's CDR3 is CASSRTSNSYNEQFF. The CDR3 DNA reads TGTGCCAGCAGCCGGACTAGCAACTCCTACAATGAGCAGTTCTTC.

The chain is built from TRBV5-1 and TRBJ2-7; TRBD2 matches 9 bases. After removal of 0 bases from V and 1 base from J, the junction contained 8 bases not matched to a gene. Looked up from germline, CDR1 is SGHRS and CDR2 is YFSETQ. This CDR3 has 17 residues. Written as DNA, the CDR3 is TGCGCCAGCAGCTTGGAGGCTAGCGGGGCGATATCCTACGAGCAGTACTTC. This gives the protein CASSLEASGAISYEQYF.

V is TRBV7-8 and J is TRBJ2-7, with a possible D match to TRBD2 (5 bases). Trimming shortened V by 1 base and J by 2 bases, and 9 bases separated the two germline ends. CDR3 size: 14 residues. Germline values: CDR1 SGHVS, CDR2 FQNEAQ. In DNA form, the CDR3 reads TGTGCCAGCAGCTTAGGAGGGTCTCCCTACGAGCAGTACTTC. Protein sequence: CASSLGGSPYEQYF.